This T cell receptor beta chain is drawn from a study of T-cell reconstitution after alpha-beta-depleted transplantation in children. The CDR3 loop spans 13 amino acids. V lost 6 bases to trimming and J lost 6 bases, with 15 bases between them. CDR1 is MNHEY and CDR2 is SVGEGT in the germline V gene. For TCRbeta, the library was prepared with unique molecular identifiers. TCRdb recomputed calls from the PCR reads with MiXCR, one row per CDR3 protein. The data contain roughly 170,000 distinct CDR3 sequences, approximately 6.6% of them singletons. This clonotype came up many times. The TCR comes from a human donor who donated a stem cell graft to a child with Wiskott-Aldrich syndrome. The specimen was PBMCs from the stem cell graft donor, collected from the stem cell graft. V and J are TRBV6-2 or TRBV6-3 and TRBJ2-7, with D perhaps matching TRBD1 (6 bases). The CDR3 sequence is CASSIGQFGEQYF. The CDR3 DNA reads as TGTGCCAGCAGCATCGGACAGTTCGGCGAGCAGTACTTC.